This T cell receptor (beta chain) was obtained from a study of identical twins. Germline V gene lookup returns CDR1 SGHAT and CDR2 FQDESV (reference sequence). The CDR3 extends over 18 amino acids. Germline trimming cut 3 bases from V and 7 bases from J; bases unmatched to any gene: 11. TCRdb redid the calling of the 5' RACE reads with MiXCR, one entry per CDR3 protein. The repertoire holds over 500,000 distinct CDR3 sequences, with 20% to 25% as singletons. The data were also submitted as part of a second study, on T cells expressing NK-cell markers. That study reports: Among the eight sequenced donors, seven tested HCMV-seropositive and one tested seronegative. Also leading the CD3+CD56-NKG2C+ fraction in a handful of donors were these clonotypes.

This chain uses TRBV11-1 with TRBJ2-3; 15 positions agree with TRBD2. The specimen sequenced was CD4+ T cells sorted from blood. This receptor was taken from a woman aged 18 to 35 in good health. CDR3 sequence (DNA): TGTGCCAGCAGCTTTTCTTTTCGGACTAGCGGGGGGGAACATACGCAGTATTTT. It yields the protein CASSFSFRTSGGEHTQYF.